The 21 T cell receptor beta chains below were found in one sample sequenced in a study of blood T cell repertoires in COVID-19. Sequencing was performed with immunoSEQ multiplex PCR; in TCRdb, only in-frame clones are kept and a portion is missing. The table records 240,000 or so clones, more than 70% of them present only once. The sample was peripheral blood. The receptors come from a woman in her thirties or forties who had recovered from COVID-19.

The rearrangement uses TRBV7-3 and TRBJ2-2, with D maybe TRBD2 (6 bases). The V gene lost 10 bases and the J gene lost 1 base, with 10 bases spanning the gap. Germline-derived CDR1 and CDR2 are SGHTA and FQGTGA. The CDR3 is made up of 13 amino acids. CDR3 residues: CATGGGNTGELFF. The CDR3 DNA reads TGTGCCACTGGGGGAGGGAACACCGGGGAGCTGTTTTTT.

The gene calls are TRBV9 and TRBJ2-1; 7 nucleotides match TRBD2. The V gene's germline CDR1 is SGDLS and CDR2 YYNGEE. J gave up 11 bases and V 0 bases, and 5 bases lay outside the gene matches. The CDR3 is 13 amino acids. CDR3 sequence reads: CASSVEGAGKQFF. CDR3 bases: TGTGCCAGCAGCGTAGAGGGAGCGGGGAAGCAGTTCTTC.

The CDR3 region is CASSLGTDRGQPQHF. CDR3 bases: TGTGCCAGCAGCTTGGGGACGGACAGGGGGCAGCCCCAGCATTTT. This rearrangement joins TRBV5-4 to TRBJ1-5; 10 bases match TRBD1. The ends lost 0 bases at V and 7 bases at J; junction bases unmatched: 4. This CDR3 has 15 amino acids. Germline loops: CDR1 SGHNT, CDR2 YYREEE (reference sequence).

This sequence joins TRBV30 and TRBJ1-1, with no clear D. The CDR3 has 13 residues. V was shortened by 0 bases and J by 11 bases, with 16 bases between the two germline ends. Per germline, CDR1 GTSNPN and CDR2 SVGIG (reference sequence). CDR3 sequence reads: CAWSVGRALGAFF. The CDR3 bases are TGTGCCTGGAGTGTAGGGAGGGCCCTCGGGGCTTTCTTT.

The chain links TRBV24-1 to TRBJ2-1, with TRBD1 matching 8 bases. In germline, CDR1 is KGHDR, CDR2 SFDVKD. With V trimmed by 1 base and J by 0 bases, 10 bases remained unmatched. CDR3 length: 19 residues. The CDR3 DNA follows: TGTGCCACCAGTGATTTTAGGGGGAGGACAGGGTCCTCCTACAATGAGCAGTTCTTC. Its protein is CATSDFRGRTGSSYNEQFF.

The chain recombines TRBV4-3 with TRBJ2-7, with a weak D call TRBD2 (6 bases). Germline V lookup: CDR1 LGHNA, CDR2 YSLEER. With 4 bases removed from V and 1 base from J, the gap between germline ends came to 14 bases. The CDR3 sequence is 15 residues long. CDR3 sequence reads: CASSPGAGGSYEQYF. As DNA, the CDR3 is TGCGCCAGCAGCCCTGGAGCGGGTGGATCCTACGAGCAGTACTTC.

The chain carries TRBV30 and TRBJ1-1, with D perhaps matching TRBD1 (6 bases). The germline CDR1 and CDR2 sequences are GTSNPN and SVGIG (reference sequence). The V end lost 4 bases, the J end lost 0 bases, and 9 bases lay between the germline ends. There are 13 residues in the CDR3. CDR3 amino acids: CAWTDRLNTEAFF. The DNA of the CDR3 is TGTGCCTGGACCGACAGGCTGAACACTGAAGCTTTCTTT.

The rearrangement joins TRBV15 to TRBJ1-1; tentatively, D is TRBD1 (5 bases). V lost 1 base, J lost 2 bases, and 14 bases lay in between. The germline CDR1 and CDR2 sequences are LNHNV and YYDKDF (reference sequence). The CDR3 covers 16 residues. CDR3 nucleotides: TGTGCCACCAGCAGAGTAAGCGGGGGGGGAAACACTGAAGCTTTCTTT. This codes for CATSRVSGGGNTEAFF.

The chain employs TRBV18 and TRBJ2-3; TRBD1 aligns across 8 bases. Germline V gives CDR1 KGHSH, CDR2 LQKENI. This CDR3 has 17 residues. Trimming removed 3 bases from V and 2 bases from J; junction bases left unmatched: 10. The CDR3: CASSPGTGYQDTDTQYF. CDR3 sequence (DNA): TGTGCCAGCTCACCGGGGACAGGCTACCAGGACACAGATACGCAGTATTTT. Supplemented by reference TRBV18 and TRBJ2-3, the full variable domain reads NAGVMQNPRHLVRRRGQEARLRCSPMKGHSHVYWYRQLPEEGLKFMVYLQKENIIDESGMPKERFSAEFPKEGPSILRIQQVVRGDSAAYFCASSPGTGYQDTDTQYFGPGTRLTVL.

The rearrangement links TRBV5-1 to TRBJ2-2, with 10 bases matching TRBD1. Trimming took 6 bases from V and 6 from J; bases not matched to a gene: 5. Germline assignment: CDR1 SGHRS and CDR2 YFSETQ. The CDR3 is made up of 14 amino acids. CDR3 DNA sequence: TGCGCCAGCACCCCTGGACAGGGGGCCGGGGAGCTGTTTTTT. It specifies CASTPGQGAGELFF.

The J gene is TRBJ2-1, the V gene TRBV7-6; 8 bases agree with TRBD2. The CDR3 consists of 14 residues. From germline, CDR1 is SGHVS and CDR2 FNYEAQ. Trimming took 5 bases from V and 5 from J; bases not matched to a gene: 5. In DNA, the CDR3 is TGTGCCAGCAGCCGGGGGGGCAGAGACAATGAGCAGTTCTTC. It is translated as CASSRGGRDNEQFF.

In the case of this clone: Other nucleotide sequences in the sample specify the same CDR3. This chain connects TRBV5-1 to TRBJ2-3, with 7 nucleotides matching TRBD1. Germline CDR1 and CDR2: SGHRS and YFSETQ. The CDR3 extends over 15 amino acids. Germline trimming cut 0 bases from V and 0 bases from J; bases unmatched to any gene: 1. CDR3 residues: CASSLGQGSTDTQYF. CDR3 coding DNA: TGCGCCAGCAGCTTGGGACAGGGAAGCACAGATACGCAGTATTTT.

The chain uses TRBV7-9 and TRBJ2-1; D remains unclear. CDR1 and CDR2 (germline): SEHNR, FQNEAQ (reference sequence). The V and J ends lost 5 bases and 10 bases respectively, with 18 bases between them. The CDR3 spans 14 residues. The CDR3 nucleotides are TGTGCCAGCAGCCAAGATCGCCGACCAGCGGAGCAGTTCTTC. Protein product: CASSQDRRPAEQFF.

The chain has TRBV6-1 and TRBJ2-1; TRBD2 aligns across 9 bases. Germline V lookup: CDR1 MNHNS, CDR2 SASEGT. This CDR3 is built from 17 residues. V shed 4 bases, J shed 3 bases, and the junction held 10 bases outside the gene matches. The CDR3 nucleotides are TGTGCCAGCAGTGCCTTGGGGCCTAGCGGGATCTACAATGAGCAGTTCTTC. As protein: CASSALGPSGIYNEQFF.

V usage is TRBV30 and J usage is TRBJ2-1; 9 bases agree with TRBD2. Germline CDR1 reads GTSNPN; CDR2 reads SVGIG (reference sequence). The V gene end was trimmed by 1 base and the J gene end by 8 bases; junction bases not matched to a gene: 3. The CDR3 contains 13 residues. The CDR3 spells CAWSGGGRDEQFF. CDR3 in DNA: TGTGCCTGGAGTGGGGGCGGGAGGGATGAGCAGTTCTTC.

The chain joins TRBV19 to TRBJ1-6; the match to TRBD1 covers 10 bases. V was clipped by 5 bases and J by 8 bases; unmatched bases: 6. CDR3 length: 15 amino acids. Germline-derived CDR1 and CDR2 are LNHDA and SQIVND (reference sequence). The CDR3: CASSLSGTGDSPLHF. The CDR3 DNA is TGTGCCAGTAGTCTGTCCGGGACAGGGGATTCACCCCTCCACTTT.

The rearrangement links TRBV30 to TRBJ1-4, with D possibly TRBD1 on 6 matching bases. Per the germline V gene, CDR1 is GTSNPN and CDR2 is SVGIG (reference sequence). The length of the CDR3 is 13 residues. V lost 5 bases, J lost 7 bases, and 14 bases lay in between. The CDR3 DNA reads TGTGCCTGGGGGGGCGGCAGGGGTGAAAAACTGTTTTTT. It codes for CAWGGGRGEKLFF.

The chain uses TRBV27 and TRBJ2-1; possible D gene TRBD2, 5 bases. V was cut by 5 bases and J by 5 bases, with 13 bases left in between. Germline lookup yields CDR1 MNHEY and CDR2 SMNVEV (reference sequence). The CDR3 covers 14 residues. The CDR3 nucleotides are TGTGCCAGCAGTCGGGATTGGTCTAACAATGAGCAGTTCTTC. It translates to CASSRDWSNNEQFF.

The gene calls are TRBV7-9 and TRBJ2-2, with 14 bases lining up with TRBD2. The trim removed 5 bases at V and 4 bases at J, leaving 3 bases unmatched. The CDR3 totals 16 residues. The germline CDR1 and CDR2 sequences are SEHNR and FQNEAQ (reference sequence). The CDR3 spells CASSRLAGGGTGELFF. CDR3 DNA sequence: TGTGCCAGCAGCAGACTAGCGGGAGGGGGCACCGGGGAGCTGTTTTTT. Full variable domain (rest looked up from reference TRBV7-9 and TRBJ2-2): DTGVSQNPRHKITKRGQNVTFRCDPISEHNRLYWYRQTLGQGPEFLTYFQNEAQLEKSRLLSDRFSAERPKGSFSTLEIQRTEQGDSAMYLCASSRLAGGGTGELFFGEGSRLTVL.

The chain carries TRBV27 and TRBJ2-7, with a possible D match to TRBD2 (5 bases). Trimming removed 10 bases from V and 0 bases from J, with 16 bases in between. Germline V gene sequence: CDR1 MNHEY, CDR2 SMNVEV (reference sequence). The CDR3 is 14 residues long. DNA for the CDR3: TGTGCCACCACTCGAGGAGGCGGCTCCTACGAGCAGTACTTC. It specifies CATTRGGGSYEQYF.

The chain has TRBV5-4 and TRBJ2-5, with TRBD2 matching over 8 bases. Germline CDR1 SGHNT, CDR2 YYREEE (reference sequence). This CDR3 has 14 residues. Trimming at V came to 3 bases and at J to 5 bases, leaving 6 bases not matched to a gene. The CDR3 spells CASSSPSGGETQYF. The CDR3 coding sequence is TGTGCCAGCAGCTCCCCCTCGGGGGGGGAGACCCAGTACTTC. Full variable domain (outside the CDR3, taken from reference TRBV5-4 and TRBJ2-5): ETGVTQSPTHLIKTRGQQVTLRCSSQSGHNTVSWYQQALGQGPQFIFQYYREEENGRGNFPPRFSGLQFPNYSSELNVNALELDDSALYLCASSSPSGGETQYFGPGTRLLVL.